This T cell receptor beta chain was recovered during a study of graft-versus-host responses after intestinal transplantation. Sequenced by immunoSEQ multiplex PCR; TCRdb stores in-frame clones only, minus some. Altogether roughly 9,700 clones are present, 30% to 35% being singletons, with the ten largest covering under 6%. Regarding the study as a whole: GvH clones detected in recipient marrow included some appearing first in ileum or blood. The presence of high graft-versus-host to host-versus-graft clonal ratios in allografts characterized patients with graft-donor T cell macrochimerism.

This CDR3 is built from 15 residues. Germline CDR1 reads LGHNA; CDR2 reads YNFKEQ. V gave up 1 base and J gave up 0 bases, with 9 bases separating them. This specimen was alloreactive CD4+ T cells from a mixed lymphocyte reaction culture, taken before transplantation. Noted subset: CFSE-low proliferating T cells sorted from roughly six-day pre-transplant mixed lymphocyte reaction (GvH or HvG direction). The chain links TRBV4-2 to TRBJ1-1, with D possibly matching TRBD1 (6 bases). The TCR comes from a human patient who was an organ donor for intestinal transplantation. Here the CDR3 reads CASSQGTGMNTEAFF. DNA of the CDR3: TGTGCCAGCAGCCAAGGAACAGGGATGAACACTGAAGCTTTCTTT.